Listed here are 31 T cell receptor beta chains from one sample, sequenced in a study of radiotherapy plus CTLA-4 blockade in lung cancer. The assay was immunoSEQ multiplex PCR, and TCRdb's table has in-frame clones only and misses some. The data hold approximately 50,000 clones, with approximately 70% observed a single time. Sequences were derived from peripheral blood, sampled from a patient treated with radiotherapy plus ipilimumab. The receptor source for this set is a human donor with non-small cell lung cancer who had a complete response to radiotherapy plus ipilimumab.

The genes are TRBV7-9 and TRBJ2-7; 8 bases are a match to TRBD1. CDR3 length: 19 amino acids. Germline-derived CDR1 and CDR2 are SEHNR and FQNEAQ (reference sequence). V lost 0 bases, J lost 4 bases, and 17 bases stayed unmatched. The CDR3 sequence is CASSLALRNRQGQIYEQYF. Written as DNA, the CDR3 is TGTGCCAGCAGCTTAGCACTAAGAAATAGACAGGGGCAAATTTACGAGCAGTACTTC. Together with reference TRBV7-9 and TRBJ2-7, the CDR3 gives the full variable domain: DTGVSQNPRHKITKRGQNVTFRCDPISEHNRLYWYRQTLGQGPEFLTYFQNEAQLEKSRLLSDRFSAERPKGSFSTLEIQRTEQGDSAMYLCASSLALRNRQGQIYEQYFGPGTRLTVT.

By share, this clone counts as medium-sized. A read error may produce the germline difference seen at one junction end. V is TRBV28 and J is TRBJ2-7; TRBD2 might be the D (6 bases). CDR1 MDHEN and CDR2 SYDVKM come from the germline V gene. The CDR3 sequence is 11 residues long. DNA for the CDR3: TGTGCCAGCAGTCTATTCGGGACTCCCAACTTC. Its translation is CASSLFGTPNF.

This clone was observed a handful of times. This chain joins TRBV6-5 and TRBJ2-7, with D maybe TRBD2 (6 bases). The V and J ends lost 2 bases and 2 bases respectively, with 13 bases between them. Germline loops: CDR1 MNHEY, CDR2 SVGAGI. The CDR3 extends over 15 amino acids. CDR3: CASSYGGEAPYEQYF. The CDR3 DNA reads as TGTGCCAGCAGTTACGGCGGGGAAGCCCCCTACGAGCAGTACTTC.

This clone was picked up one time. V is TRBV19 and J is TRBJ1-5; TRBD1 aligns across 9 bases. Germline V gene sequence: CDR1 LNHDA, CDR2 SQIVND (reference sequence). V was pared by 6 bases and J by 1 base, with 13 bases of the junction left unmatched. This CDR3 has 18 amino acids. Here the CDR3 reads CASRTGTGILFSNQPQHF. The CDR3 bases are TGTGCCAGTAGGACCGGGACAGGGATTCTCTTCAGCAATCAGCCCCAGCATTTT.

The J gene is TRBJ2-5, the V gene TRBV7-2; 11 bases agree with TRBD1. V lost 4 bases to trimming and J lost 2 bases; unmatched junction nucleotides: 3. This CDR3 has 15 amino acids. Germline-derived CDR1 and CDR2 are SGHTA and FQGNSA. The CDR3 nucleotides are TGTGCCAGCAGCTCGGACAGGGGGCTTCAAGAGACCCAGTACTTC. Encoded protein: CASSSDRGLQETQYF.

This clone has just a few counts. The chain has TRBV28 and TRBJ1-5; D is undetermined. This CDR3 is 15 amino acids long. Per germline, CDR1 MDHEN and CDR2 SYDVKM. The germline V and J ends were trimmed by 0 bases and 4 bases, with 10 bases remaining between them. This chain's CDR3 is CASSLWGRLNQPQHF. The CDR3 DNA sequence: TGTGCCAGCAGTTTATGGGGCCGTCTGAATCAGCCCCAGCATTTT.

This chain links TRBV7-2 with TRBJ1-2; D uncertain. V shed 4 bases and J shed 7 bases, with 13 bases lying between them. From germline, CDR1 is SGHTA and CDR2 FQGNSA. CDR3 length equals 13 residues. Here the CDR3 DNA reads TGTGCCAGCAGCTCTATTGGTGGGCCTGGCTACACCTTC. It yields the protein CASSSIGGPGYTF.

This sequence joins TRBV29-1 and TRBJ2-5, with 8 nucleotides matching TRBD1. CDR1 SQVTM and CDR2 ANQGSEA come from the germline V gene. The CDR3 length is 19 residues. The junction had 24 bases not matched to a gene; V was cut back by 6 bases and J by 3 bases. CDR3 coding DNA: TGCAGCGTCTTTTCCAAAGCCGGGACAGGTGGTGTAAGAGAAGAGACCCAGTACTTC. Translation gives CSVFSKAGTGGVREETQYF.

The chain is built from TRBV23-1 and TRBJ2-7, with 8 bases matching TRBD1. TRBV23-1 is sorted into the ORF group, with uncertain function. CDR3 length: 14 amino acids. J gave up 2 bases and V 9 bases, and 9 bases lay outside the gene matches. The CDR3 DNA is TGCGCCAGTGTTAGGTCAGGGGGCCCCTACGAGCAGTACTTC. The encoded protein is CASVRSGGPYEQYF.

The chain is built from TRBV4-1 and TRBJ1-3; TRBD1 might be the D (6 bases). CDR3 size: 18 residues. Germline V gene lookup returns CDR1 MGHRA and CDR2 YSYEKL. V gave up 2 bases and J gave up 2 bases, with 19 bases separating them. The CDR3 spells CASSQYYREPRPGNTIYF. The CDR3 DNA follows: TGCGCCAGCAGCCAATACTACAGGGAGCCCCGCCCTGGAAACACCATATATTTT.

This chain links TRBV7-2 with TRBJ2-7, with a possible D match to TRBD1 (6 bases). V shed 1 base and J shed 2 bases, with 15 bases lying between them. This CDR3 spans 16 amino acids. Looked up from germline, CDR1 is SGHTA and CDR2 is FQGNSA. DNA for the CDR3: TGTGCCAGCAGCTTAGGTTCGGGCCGGACAGCCTACGAGCAGTACTTC. It codes for CASSLGSGRTAYEQYF.

The V call is TRBV19, the J call TRBJ2-3; 9 bases map to TRBD2. The CDR3 sequence is 15 residues long. Germline values: CDR1 LNHDA, CDR2 SQIVND (reference sequence). With 3 bases clipped from V and 5 bases from J, the junction kept 6 bases outside the gene matches. The CDR3: CASSIGAGGLDTQYF. CDR3 in DNA: TGTGCCAGTAGTATCGGAGCGGGAGGATTAGATACGCAGTATTTT. Supplemented by reference TRBV19 and TRBJ2-3, the full variable domain reads DGGITQSPKYLFRKEGQNVTLSCEQNLNHDAMYWYRQDPGQGLRLIYYSQIVNDFQKGDIAEGYSVSREKKESFPLTVTSAQKNPTAFYLCASSIGAGGLDTQYFGPGTRLTVL.

The V call is TRBV7-2, the J call TRBJ1-3; D is ambiguous. Germline-derived CDR1 and CDR2 are SGHTA and FQGNSA. The ends were cut back, 4 bases at V and 3 bases at J, with 10 bases in the middle. The CDR3 is 14 residues long. CDR3 in amino acids: CASSSGLFGNTIYF. In DNA, the CDR3 is TGTGCCAGCAGCTCAGGCCTGTTTGGAAACACCATATATTTT.

The sample holds a few counts of this clone. The CDR3 protein is CASSYSRRGVGNEQYF. CDR3 DNA sequence: TGTGCCAGCAGTTACTCCAGGCGGGGCGTTGGCAACGAGCAGTACTTC. The chain couples TRBV6-5 to TRBJ2-7, with D possibly TRBD2 on 6 matching bases. V lost 0 bases, J lost 5 bases, and 17 bases lay in between. Per germline, CDR1 MNHEY and CDR2 SVGAGI. This CDR3 region has 16 residues.

For this clone: At one boundary the junction diverges from the germline segment, which might be a read error. The rearrangement links TRBV12-5 to TRBJ2-7; no clear D gene. The CDR3 consists of 8 residues. Germline V gives CDR1 LGHNT, CDR2 FRNRAP. The CDR3 DNA reads TGTGCTAGTGGAGTAACCAGCTTC. Translating gives CASGVTSF. The full variable domain, completed using reference TRBV12-5 and TRBJ2-7, is DARVTQTPRHKVTEMGQEVTMRCQPILGHNTVFWYRQTMMQGLELLAYFRNRAPLDDSGMPKDRFSAEMPDATLATLKIQPSEPRDSAVYFCASGVTSFGPGTRLTVT.

The genes are TRBV5-1 and TRBJ2-7; the match to TRBD2 covers 10 bases. Germline assignment: CDR1 SGHRS and CDR2 YFSETQ. The J segment lost 5 bases and the V segment lost 2 bases, leaving 19 bases of the junction unmatched. CDR3 size: 19 residues. The CDR3 region has the DNA TGCGCCAGCAGCTTTTCGGCGGGACTAGCGAGACCCAGAGAAGACGAGCAGTACTTC. It codes for CASSFSAGLARPREDEQYF.

This chain connects TRBV27 to TRBJ1-5; D remains ambiguous. V was trimmed by 9 bases and J by 0 bases, leaving 12 bases between them. The germline V gene encodes CDR1 MNHEY and CDR2 SMNVEV (reference sequence). The CDR3 is 14 amino acids. DNA for the CDR3: TGTGCCAGTAAAAAGCTTTATAGCAATCAGCCCCAGCATTTT. Translation gives CASKKLYSNQPQHF.

For the CDR3, the DNA is TGTGCCAGTGCATCGGGGGGACAGGGGCTACACGAGCAGTACTTC. Translating gives CASASGGQGLHEQYF. The chain combines TRBV6-6 with TRBJ2-7, with 10 positions matching TRBD1. The CDR3 covers 15 residues. Germline V gene sequence: CDR1 MNHNY, CDR2 SVGAGI (reference sequence). The V and J ends lost 9 bases and 5 bases, in that order; junction bases with no gene match: 13.

Regarding this clone: The sample contains more than one DNA sequence encoding this CDR3. The V call is TRBV25-1, the J call TRBJ2-1; 11 nucleotides align to TRBD2. Germline V gene lookup returns CDR1 MGHDK and CDR2 SYGVNS. CDR3 size: 15 residues. After removal of 3 bases from V and 5 bases from J, the junction contained 3 bases not matched to a gene. The CDR3 protein is CASSDASGRHNEQFF. In DNA form, the CDR3 reads TGTGCCAGCAGTGACGCTAGCGGGAGGCACAATGAGCAGTTCTTC. Full variable domain (outside the CDR3, taken from reference TRBV25-1 and TRBJ2-1): EADIYQTPRYLVIGTGKKITLECSQTMGHDKMYWYQQDPGMELHLIHYSYGVNSTEKGDLSSESTVSRIRTEHFPLTLESARPSHTSQYLCASSDASGRHNEQFFGPGTRLTVL.

The chain couples TRBV6-4 to TRBJ1-1; D is possibly TRBD1 (6 bases). CDR3 length: 18 amino acids. CDR1 and CDR2 (germline): MRHNA, SNTAGT. Trimming left V 7 bases short and J 0 bases short, with 24 bases between. The DNA for the CDR3 is TGTGCCAGCAATCACAAAGACAGGATGAGGGGCATGAACACTGAAGCTTTCTTT. Amino acids: CASNHKDRMRGMNTEAFF.

This clone has just one count. This chain joins TRBV11-1 and TRBJ2-7; 9 nucleotides line up with TRBD1. J gave up 4 bases and V 5 bases, and 6 bases lay outside the gene matches. The CDR3 length is 14 residues. Germline V lookup: CDR1 SGHAT, CDR2 FQDESV (reference sequence). The CDR3 region has the DNA TGTGCCAGCAGCCGGGACAGGGCCGGATACGAGCAGTACTTC. Its protein product is CASSRDRAGYEQYF.

The chain recombines TRBV6-6 with TRBJ2-7, with a weak D call TRBD2 (7 bases). Between the trimmed V and J ends, which lost 3 bases and 5 bases, there was a span of 14 bases. The V gene's germline CDR1 is MNHNY and CDR2 SVGAGI (reference sequence). The CDR3 has 14 amino acids. CDR3 nucleotide sequence: TGTGCCAGCAGTTATGACAGGACTAGGGACGAGCAGTACTTC. This gives the protein CASSYDRTRDEQYF.

The V gene is TRBV25-1, the J gene TRBJ2-2; perhaps TRBD2 as D (7 bases). The CDR3 has 17 amino acids. The V end was cut by 2 bases, the J end by 3 bases, with 16 bases between. Germline CDR1 MGHDK, CDR2 SYGVNS. The CDR3 coding sequence is TGTGCCAGCAGTGAAAAAAGGGGGGGAGGGTACACCGGGGAGCTGTTTTTT. This codes for CASSEKRGGGYTGELFF.

V gene TRBV27 combines with J gene TRBJ1-3, with 7 bases matching TRBD1. V dropped 5 bases and J dropped 4; count of bases not matched to a gene: 11. CDR1 and CDR2 from the germline V gene are MNHEY and SMNVEV (reference sequence). This CDR3 contains 16 residues. CDR3 protein: CASSPQLQGYGNTIYF. The CDR3 DNA follows: TGTGCCAGCAGTCCCCAACTACAGGGGTACGGAAACACCATATATTTT.

The chain uses TRBV19 and TRBJ1-5; 8 bases line up with TRBD1. J was trimmed by 1 base and V by 8 bases; bases with no gene match: 13. This CDR3 has 17 residues. CDR1 is LNHDA and CDR2 is SQIVND in the germline V gene (reference sequence). In nucleotides, the CDR3 is TGTGCCAGTGCAGTCGGGTGGGGACAGGTGAGCAATCAGCCCCAGCATTTT. This gives the protein CASAVGWGQVSNQPQHF.

The genes are TRBV4-2 and TRBJ2-1; 7 bases are shared with TRBD2. The CDR3 is made up of 18 amino acids. CDR1 and CDR2 from the germline V gene are LGHNA and YNFKEQ. V trimming: 3 bases; J trimming: 0 bases; junction bases outside the gene matches: 11. CDR3 protein: CASSQGGGKEGSYNEQFF. The CDR3 coding sequence is TGTGCCAGCAGCCAGGGCGGGGGAAAGGAGGGCTCCTACAATGAGCAGTTCTTC.

The chain recombines TRBV5-4 with TRBJ2-7; 10 bases fit TRBD2. From germline, CDR1 is SGHNT and CDR2 YYREEE (reference sequence). The V and J ends lost 1 base and 7 bases, in that order; junction bases with no gene match: 5. The CDR3 loop spans 14 amino acids. In DNA form, the CDR3 reads TGTGCCAGCAGCTTGTTAGCGGGGGGAAATGAGCAGTACTTC. Amino acid sequence: CASSLLAGGNEQYF.

The chain couples TRBV7-9 to TRBJ2-7, with 7 bases identical to TRBD2. Trimming took 5 bases from V and 2 from J; bases not matched to a gene: 9. This CDR3 is 15 amino acids long. Germline CDR1 SEHNR, CDR2 FQNEAQ (reference sequence). The chain's CDR3 is CASSRRGDGPYEQYF. CDR3 sequence (DNA): TGTGCCAGCAGCCGACGGGGGGACGGACCCTACGAGCAGTACTTC.

The rearrangement joins TRBV5-4 to TRBJ2-3; TRBD2 agrees at 8 bases. Germline CDR1 is SGHNT and CDR2 is YYREEE (reference sequence). The CDR3 is made up of 16 amino acids. Germline trimming cut 2 bases from V and 5 bases from J; bases unmatched to any gene: 10. CDR3 DNA: TGTGCCAGCAGCTTTAACGTCGGGAGGGCCCTAGATACGCAGTATTTT. Amino acid sequence: CASSFNVGRALDTQYF.

The chain couples TRBV27 to TRBJ1-1; maybe TRBD1 (5 bases). V was pared by 3 bases and J by 7 bases, with 15 bases between. The germline gives CDR1 MNHEY, CDR2 SMNVEV (reference sequence). CDR3 size: 14 residues. This chain's CDR3 is CASSLNMDTREAFF. Written as DNA, the CDR3 is TGTGCCAGCAGTTTGAACATGGACACTCGTGAAGCTTTCTTT.

V usage is TRBV5-6 and J usage is TRBJ2-5; D perhaps matches TRBD2 (6 bases). In germline, CDR1 is SGHDT, CDR2 YYEEEE. With 0 bases removed from V and 5 bases from J, the gap between germline ends came to 14 bases. This CDR3 contains 15 residues. CDR3 in amino acids: CASSLATGVAETQYF. The CDR3 DNA reads as TGTGCCAGCAGCTTGGCCACGGGAGTCGCGGAGACCCAGTACTTC.